The 14 T cell receptor beta chains below come from one sample, sequenced in a study of a mutant IDH1 vaccine in newly diagnosed glioma. Time point in this sample: week 11, during vaccination. Every single dose of the vaccine, 300 ug of mutant IDH1 20-mer peptide, came with topical imiquimod. No cognate antigen is known for these TCRs. Repertoires were generated with immunoSEQ multiplex PCR, while TCRdb's copy carries only in-frame clones and drops some. The sample yields some 130,000 clones, around three quarters seen once. Material: PBMCs, obtained from a glioma patient whose treatment included an IDH1 peptide vaccine. These receptors all come from a man in his forties or fifties with glioma.

The chain combines TRBV5-1 with TRBJ2-1; 9 nucleotides agree with TRBD2. The CDR3 has 14 amino acids. Germline CDR1 reads SGHRS; CDR2 reads YFSETQ. Trimming at V came to 2 bases and at J to 9 bases, leaving 6 bases not matched to a gene. CDR3 region: CASSFSGRIGEQFF. The CDR3 coding sequence is TGCGCCAGCAGCTTTAGCGGGAGAATCGGTGAGCAGTTCTTC.

The chain recombines TRBV6-4 with TRBJ1-1; D is uncertain. Germline CDR1 MRHNA, CDR2 SNTAGT. V gave up 0 bases and J gave up 4 bases, with 9 bases separating them. There are 14 residues in the CDR3. In nucleotides, the CDR3 is TGTGCCAGCAGTGACTCCCGGGGTGGCACTGAAGCTTTCTTT. Translated: CASSDSRGGTEAFF.

This chain links TRBV6-5 with TRBJ2-5; tentatively, D is TRBD2 (5 bases). This CDR3 has 13 residues. The V gene's germline CDR1 is MNHEY and CDR2 SVGAGI. The germline V and J ends were trimmed by 2 bases and 5 bases, with 9 bases remaining between them. The CDR3 region is CASSYEGGETQYF. The CDR3 region has the DNA TGTGCCAGCAGTTACGAGGGTGGGGAGACCCAGTACTTC.

The rearrangement links TRBV7-9 to TRBJ1-4; D may be TRBD1 (5 bases). The V end was cut by 4 bases, the J end by 7 bases, with 16 bases between. The CDR3 covers 15 residues. Germline V gene lookup returns CDR1 SEHNR and CDR2 FQNEAQ (reference sequence). The CDR3 region has the DNA TGTGCCAGCAGCTCCCGAACGGGACGGGGTGAAAAACTGTTTTTT. It is translated as CASSSRTGRGEKLFF.

This clone was detected once. The gene calls are TRBV23-1 and TRBJ2-1; 12 bases are shared with TRBD2. TRBV23-1 is identified as an open reading frame with a role that is uncertain. With 0 bases clipped from V and 9 bases from J, the junction kept 6 bases outside the gene matches. CDR3 length equals 16 residues. CDR3 nucleotides: TGCGCCAGCAGTCAATCACAGACTAGCGGGAGAGGTGAGCAGTTCTTC. Its protein is CASSQSQTSGRGEQFF.

The chain combines TRBV12-5 with TRBJ1-1; D is possibly TRBD1 (6 bases). The CDR3 extends over 13 amino acids. From germline, CDR1 is LGHNT and CDR2 FRNRAP. Trimming stripped 7 bases from V and 7 bases from J, with 16 bases between. The CDR3 loop is CASALGGQVEAFF. In DNA, the CDR3 is TGTGCTAGTGCTTTAGGGGGACAAGTTGAAGCTTTCTTT.

This sequence joins TRBV14 and TRBJ2-7; 7 nucleotides match TRBD1. The germline V gene has CDR1 SGHDN and CDR2 FVKESK. The CDR3 runs 15 residues. V was pared by 7 bases and J by 3 bases, with 12 bases of the junction left unmatched. Written as DNA, the CDR3 is TGTGCCAGCACCTGGGACAGACTTCCGATCTACGAGCAGTACTTC. Its protein is CASTWDRLPIYEQYF.

V and J are TRBV30 and TRBJ2-3, with D perhaps TRBD2 (5 bases). Germline CDR1 reads GTSNPN; CDR2 reads SVGIG (reference sequence). Trimming stripped 5 bases from V and 8 bases from J, with 20 bases between. This CDR3 is 14 amino acids long. The CDR3 protein is CAWALWAEAATQYF. The CDR3 DNA is TGTGCCTGGGCCCTCTGGGCTGAAGCGGCTACGCAGTATTTT. Using reference TRBV30 and TRBJ2-3 for the parts outside the CDR3, the full variable domain is SQTIHQWPATLVQPVGSPLSLECTVEGTSNPNLYWYRQAAGRGLQLLFYSVGIGQISSEVPQNLSASRPQDRQFILSSKKLLLSDSGFYLCAWALWAEAATQYFGPGTRLTVL.

The V call is TRBV10-2, the J call TRBJ1-2, with a weak D call TRBD1 (6 bases). The CDR3 extends over 14 amino acids. V was pared by 6 bases and J by 4 bases, with 15 bases between. From germline, CDR1 is WSHSY and CDR2 SAAADI. The CDR3 reads CASSRTALTYGYTF. CDR3 nucleotide sequence: TGCGCCAGCAGCAGGACAGCCCTGACCTATGGCTACACCTTC.

This rearrangement joins TRBV11-2 to TRBJ2-7, with TRBD2 as a possible D gene (6 bases). V was pared by 0 bases and J by 5 bases, with 14 bases between. The germline CDR1 and CDR2 sequences are SGHAT and FQNNGV. This CDR3 spans 15 amino acids. The CDR3: CASSLEGGLSHEQYF. CDR3 nucleotide sequence: TGTGCCAGCAGCTTAGAGGGGGGATTAAGCCACGAGCAGTACTTC.

The genes are TRBV14 and TRBJ2-5; D uncertain. V lost 1 base to trimming and J lost 5 bases, with 14 bases between them. The V gene's germline CDR1 is SGHDN and CDR2 FVKESK. This CDR3 is 15 amino acids long. CDR3 sequence (DNA): TGTGCCAGCAGCCAAGGGTCGCGGCTGAGGGAGACCCAGTACTTC. It encodes CASSQGSRLRETQYF.

The V call is TRBV10-1, the J call TRBJ2-7; no firm D call. The V gene lost 1 base and the J gene lost 2 bases, with 12 bases spanning the gap. Germline CDR1 is WNHNN and CDR2 is SYGVQD (reference sequence). The CDR3 consists of 15 residues. As DNA, the CDR3 is TGCGCCAGCAGTGAGTGGATCGCAGAGACCTACGAGCAGTACTTC. It yields the protein CASSEWIAETYEQYF.

The CDR3 DNA follows: TGTGCCAGCAGTGATCGGTCCTGGGGGGACAGGGTCTACGAGCAGTACTTC. Amino acids: CASSDRSWGDRVYEQYF. The V and J genes are TRBV6-1 and TRBJ2-7; 9 positions agree with TRBD1. Losses at the gene ends were 3 bases for V and 3 bases for J; bases not matched to a gene: 12. The length of the CDR3 is 17 residues. Germline-derived CDR1 and CDR2 are MNHNS and SASEGT.

This chain uses TRBV6-5 with TRBJ1-1; 9 bases are a match to TRBD1. In germline, CDR1 is MNHEY, CDR2 SVGAGI. With 7 bases clipped from V and 0 bases from J, the junction kept 6 bases outside the gene matches. The CDR3 consists of 15 residues. The CDR3 is CASNIWTGVNTEAFF. CDR3 DNA sequence: TGTGCCAGCAACATATGGACAGGGGTGAACACTGAAGCTTTCTTT.